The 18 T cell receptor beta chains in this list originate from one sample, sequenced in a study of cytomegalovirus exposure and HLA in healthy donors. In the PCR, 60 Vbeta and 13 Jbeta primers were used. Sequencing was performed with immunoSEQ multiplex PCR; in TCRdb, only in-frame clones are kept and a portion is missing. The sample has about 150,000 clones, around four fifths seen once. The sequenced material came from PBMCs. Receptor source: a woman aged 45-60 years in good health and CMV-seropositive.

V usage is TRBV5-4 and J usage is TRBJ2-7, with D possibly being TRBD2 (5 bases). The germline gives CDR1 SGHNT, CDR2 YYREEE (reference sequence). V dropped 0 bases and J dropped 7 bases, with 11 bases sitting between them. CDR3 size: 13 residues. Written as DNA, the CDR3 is TGTGCCAGCAGCTTGGAGAGGGCCAGAGAGCAGTACTTC. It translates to CASSLERAREQYF.

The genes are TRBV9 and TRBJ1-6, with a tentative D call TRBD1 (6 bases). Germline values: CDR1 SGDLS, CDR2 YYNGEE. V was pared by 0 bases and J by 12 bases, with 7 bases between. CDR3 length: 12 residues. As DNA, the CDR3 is TGTGCCAGCAGCGTAGGAGGGGGACCCCTCCACTTT. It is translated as CASSVGGGPLHF.

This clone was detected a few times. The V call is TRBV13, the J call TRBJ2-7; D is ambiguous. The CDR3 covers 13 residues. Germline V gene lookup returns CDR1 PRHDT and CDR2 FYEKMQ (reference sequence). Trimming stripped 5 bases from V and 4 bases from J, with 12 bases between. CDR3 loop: CASSGPLEYEQYF. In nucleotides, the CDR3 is TGTGCCAGCAGCGGGCCTTTAGAGTACGAGCAGTACTTC.

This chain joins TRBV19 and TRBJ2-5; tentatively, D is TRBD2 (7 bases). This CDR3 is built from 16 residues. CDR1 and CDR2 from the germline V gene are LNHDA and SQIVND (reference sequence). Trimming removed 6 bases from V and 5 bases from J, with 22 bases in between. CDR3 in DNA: TGTGCCAGTAGGCAAAGGGGGGGAGGGCCCCAGGAGACCCAGTACTTC. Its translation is CASRQRGGGPQETQYF.

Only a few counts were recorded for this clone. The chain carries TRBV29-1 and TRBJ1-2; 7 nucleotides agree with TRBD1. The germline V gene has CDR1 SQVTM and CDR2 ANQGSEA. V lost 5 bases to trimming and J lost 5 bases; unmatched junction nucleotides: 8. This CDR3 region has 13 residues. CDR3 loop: CSVQDRTYYGYTF. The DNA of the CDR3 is TGCAGCGTTCAGGACAGGACCTATTATGGCTACACCTTC.

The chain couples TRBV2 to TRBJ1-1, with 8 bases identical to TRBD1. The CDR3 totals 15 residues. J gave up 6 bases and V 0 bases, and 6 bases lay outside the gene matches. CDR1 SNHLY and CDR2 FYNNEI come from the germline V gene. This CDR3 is CASSEARTGQPEAFF. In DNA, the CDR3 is TGTGCCAGCAGTGAAGCCAGGACAGGGCAGCCTGAAGCTTTCTTT.

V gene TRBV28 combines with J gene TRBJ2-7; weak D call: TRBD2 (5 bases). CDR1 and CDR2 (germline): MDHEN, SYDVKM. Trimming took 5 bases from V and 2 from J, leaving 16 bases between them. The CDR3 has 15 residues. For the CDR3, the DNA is TGTGCCAGCAGTGCCTCCCATGGGAGCCCCTACGAGCAGTACTTC. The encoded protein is CASSASHGSPYEQYF.

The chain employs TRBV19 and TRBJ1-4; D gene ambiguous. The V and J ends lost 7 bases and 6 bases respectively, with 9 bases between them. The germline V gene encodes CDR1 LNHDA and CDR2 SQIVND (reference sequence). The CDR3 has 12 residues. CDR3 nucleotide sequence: TGTGCCAGTACTAGCGGGTATGAAAAACTGTTTTTT. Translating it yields CASTSGYEKLFF. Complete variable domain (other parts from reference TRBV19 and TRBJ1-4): DGGITQSPKYLFRKEGQNVTLSCEQNLNHDAMYWYRQDPGQGLRLIYYSQIVNDFQKGDIAEGYSVSREKKESFPLTVTSAQKNPTAFYLCASTSGYEKLFFGSGTQLSVL.

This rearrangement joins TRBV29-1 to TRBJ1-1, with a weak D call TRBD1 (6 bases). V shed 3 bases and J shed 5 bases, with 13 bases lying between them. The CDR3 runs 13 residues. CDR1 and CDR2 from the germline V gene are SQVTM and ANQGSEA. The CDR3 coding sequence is TGCAGCGTTGATCCCGGGACACGGACTGAAGCTTTCTTT. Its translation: CSVDPGTRTEAFF.

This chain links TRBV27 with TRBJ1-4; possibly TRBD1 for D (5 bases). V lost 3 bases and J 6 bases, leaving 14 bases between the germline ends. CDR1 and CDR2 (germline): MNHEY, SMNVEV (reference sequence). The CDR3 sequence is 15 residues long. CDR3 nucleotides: TGTGCCAGCAGTTTGCGGGACCGCGGTGATGAAAAACTGTTTTTT. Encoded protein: CASSLRDRGDEKLFF.

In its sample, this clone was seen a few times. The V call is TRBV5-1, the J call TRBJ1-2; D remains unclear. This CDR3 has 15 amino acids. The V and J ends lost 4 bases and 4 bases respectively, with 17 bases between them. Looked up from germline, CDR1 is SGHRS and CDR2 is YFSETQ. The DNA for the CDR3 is TGCGCCAGCAGCCCCCAACCGCAGTCGTCCTATGGCTACACCTTC. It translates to CASSPQPQSSYGYTF.

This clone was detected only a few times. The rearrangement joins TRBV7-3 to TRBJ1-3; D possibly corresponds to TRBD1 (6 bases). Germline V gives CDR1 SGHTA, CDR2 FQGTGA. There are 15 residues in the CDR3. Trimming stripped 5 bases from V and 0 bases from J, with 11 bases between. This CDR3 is CASSPDRSSGNTIYF. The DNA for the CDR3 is TGTGCCAGCAGCCCGGACAGATCCTCTGGAAACACCATATATTTT.

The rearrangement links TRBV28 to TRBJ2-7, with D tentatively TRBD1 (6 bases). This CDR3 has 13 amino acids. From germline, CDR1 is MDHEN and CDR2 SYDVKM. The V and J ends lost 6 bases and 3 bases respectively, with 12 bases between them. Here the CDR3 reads CASSPGQNYEQYF. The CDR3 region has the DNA TGTGCCAGCAGCCCGGGACAAAACTACGAGCAGTACTTC.

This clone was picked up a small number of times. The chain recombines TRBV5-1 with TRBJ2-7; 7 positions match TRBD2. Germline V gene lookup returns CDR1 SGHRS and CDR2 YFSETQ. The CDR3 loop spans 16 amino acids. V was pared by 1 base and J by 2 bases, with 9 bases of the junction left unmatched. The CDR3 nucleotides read TGCGCCAGCAGCTTGTCAGCTAGCGGATTAACCTACGAGCAGTACTTC. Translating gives CASSLSASGLTYEQYF.

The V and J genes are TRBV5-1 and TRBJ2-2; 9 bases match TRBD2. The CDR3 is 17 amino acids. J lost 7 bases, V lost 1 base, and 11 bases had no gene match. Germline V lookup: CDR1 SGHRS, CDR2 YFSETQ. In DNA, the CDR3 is TGCGCCAGCAGCTTGTTTGGGGCTAGCGGGACTGACGGGGAGCTGTTTTTT. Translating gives CASSLFGASGTDGELFF.

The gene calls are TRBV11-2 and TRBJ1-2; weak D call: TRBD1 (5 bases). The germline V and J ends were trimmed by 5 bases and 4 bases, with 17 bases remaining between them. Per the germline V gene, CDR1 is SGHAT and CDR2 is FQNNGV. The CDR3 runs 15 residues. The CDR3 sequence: CASSLSGSPFYGYTF. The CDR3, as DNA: TGTGCCAGCAGCCTCTCAGGGTCCCCCTTCTATGGCTACACCTTC.

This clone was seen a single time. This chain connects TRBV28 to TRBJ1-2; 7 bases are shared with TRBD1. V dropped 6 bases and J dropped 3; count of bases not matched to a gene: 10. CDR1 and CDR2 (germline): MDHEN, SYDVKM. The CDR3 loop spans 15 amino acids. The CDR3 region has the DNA TGTGCCAGCAGCCCTTTAAGGGGGCGGGACTATGGCTACACCTTC. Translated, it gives CASSPLRGRDYGYTF.

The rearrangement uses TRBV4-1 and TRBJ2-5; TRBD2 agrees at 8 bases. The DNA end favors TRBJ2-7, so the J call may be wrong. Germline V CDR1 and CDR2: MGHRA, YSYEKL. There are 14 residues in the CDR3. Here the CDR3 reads CASSQRGGPYEQYF. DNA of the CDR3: TGCGCCAGCAGCCAACGGGGGGGGCCCTACGAGCAGTACTTC.